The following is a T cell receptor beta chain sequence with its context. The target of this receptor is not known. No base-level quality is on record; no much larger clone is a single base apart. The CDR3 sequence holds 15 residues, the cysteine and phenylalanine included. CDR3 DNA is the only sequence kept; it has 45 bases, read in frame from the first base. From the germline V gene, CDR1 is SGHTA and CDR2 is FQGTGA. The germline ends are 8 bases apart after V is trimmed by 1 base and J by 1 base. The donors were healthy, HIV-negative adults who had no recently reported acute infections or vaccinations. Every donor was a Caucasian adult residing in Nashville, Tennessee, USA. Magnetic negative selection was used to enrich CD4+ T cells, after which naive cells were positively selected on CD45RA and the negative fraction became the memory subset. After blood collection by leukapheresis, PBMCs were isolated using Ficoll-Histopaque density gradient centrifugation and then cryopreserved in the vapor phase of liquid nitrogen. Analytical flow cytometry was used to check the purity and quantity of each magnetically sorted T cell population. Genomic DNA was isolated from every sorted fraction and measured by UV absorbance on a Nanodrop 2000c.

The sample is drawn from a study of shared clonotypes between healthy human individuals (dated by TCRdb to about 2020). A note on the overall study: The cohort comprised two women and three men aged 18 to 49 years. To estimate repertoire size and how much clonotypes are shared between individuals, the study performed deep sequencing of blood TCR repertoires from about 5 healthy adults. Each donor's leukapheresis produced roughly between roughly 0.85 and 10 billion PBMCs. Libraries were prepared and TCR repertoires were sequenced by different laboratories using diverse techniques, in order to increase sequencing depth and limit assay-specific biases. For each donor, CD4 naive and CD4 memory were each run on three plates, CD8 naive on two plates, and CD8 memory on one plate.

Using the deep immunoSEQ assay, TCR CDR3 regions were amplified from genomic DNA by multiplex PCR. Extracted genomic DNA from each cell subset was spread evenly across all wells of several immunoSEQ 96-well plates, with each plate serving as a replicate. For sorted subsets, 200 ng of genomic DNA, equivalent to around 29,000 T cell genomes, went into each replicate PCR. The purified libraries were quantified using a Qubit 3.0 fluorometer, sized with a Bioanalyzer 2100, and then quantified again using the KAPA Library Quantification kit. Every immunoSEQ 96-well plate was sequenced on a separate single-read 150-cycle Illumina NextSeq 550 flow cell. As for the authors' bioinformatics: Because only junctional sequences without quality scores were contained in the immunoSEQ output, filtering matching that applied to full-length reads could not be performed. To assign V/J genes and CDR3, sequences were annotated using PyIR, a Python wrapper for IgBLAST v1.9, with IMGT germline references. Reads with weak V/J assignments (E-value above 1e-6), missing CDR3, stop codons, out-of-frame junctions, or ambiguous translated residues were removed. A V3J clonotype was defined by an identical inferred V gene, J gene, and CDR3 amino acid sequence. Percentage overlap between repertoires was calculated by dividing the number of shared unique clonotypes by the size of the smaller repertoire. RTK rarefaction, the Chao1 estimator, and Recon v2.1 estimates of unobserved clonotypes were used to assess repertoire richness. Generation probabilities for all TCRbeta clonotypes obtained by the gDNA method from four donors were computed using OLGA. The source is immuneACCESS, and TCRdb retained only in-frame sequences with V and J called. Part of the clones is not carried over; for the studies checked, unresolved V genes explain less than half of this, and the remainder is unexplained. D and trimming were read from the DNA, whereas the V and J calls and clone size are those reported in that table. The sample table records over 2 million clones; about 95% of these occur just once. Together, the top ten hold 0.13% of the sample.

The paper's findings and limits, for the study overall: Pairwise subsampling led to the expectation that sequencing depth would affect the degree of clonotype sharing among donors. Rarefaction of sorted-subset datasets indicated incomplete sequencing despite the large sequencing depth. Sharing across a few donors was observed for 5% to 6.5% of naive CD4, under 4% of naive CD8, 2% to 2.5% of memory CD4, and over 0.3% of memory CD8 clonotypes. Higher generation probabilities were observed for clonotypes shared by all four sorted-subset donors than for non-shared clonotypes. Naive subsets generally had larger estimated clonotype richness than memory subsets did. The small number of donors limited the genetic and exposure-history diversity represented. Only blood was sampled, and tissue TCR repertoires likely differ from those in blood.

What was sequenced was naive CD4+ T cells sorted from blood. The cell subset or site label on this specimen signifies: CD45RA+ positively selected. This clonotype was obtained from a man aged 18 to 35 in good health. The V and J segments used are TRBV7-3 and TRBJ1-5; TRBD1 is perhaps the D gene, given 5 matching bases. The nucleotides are TGTGCCAGCAGCTTAAAGCGGGGGAGCAATCAGCCCCAGCATTTT. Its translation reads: CASSLKRGSNQPQHF.